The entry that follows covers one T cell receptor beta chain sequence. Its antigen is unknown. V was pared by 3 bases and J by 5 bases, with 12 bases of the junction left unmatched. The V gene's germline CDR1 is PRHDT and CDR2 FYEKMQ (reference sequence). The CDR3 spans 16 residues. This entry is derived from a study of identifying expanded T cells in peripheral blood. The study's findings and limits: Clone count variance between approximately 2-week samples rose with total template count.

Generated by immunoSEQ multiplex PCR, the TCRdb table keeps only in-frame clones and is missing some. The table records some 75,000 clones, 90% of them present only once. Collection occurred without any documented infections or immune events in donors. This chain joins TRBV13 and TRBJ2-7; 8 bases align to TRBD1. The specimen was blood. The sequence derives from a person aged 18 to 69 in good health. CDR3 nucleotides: TGTGCCAGCAGCTTGAAACAGGGGGGACTTTCCCACGAGCAGTACTTC. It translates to CASSLKQGGLSHEQYF.